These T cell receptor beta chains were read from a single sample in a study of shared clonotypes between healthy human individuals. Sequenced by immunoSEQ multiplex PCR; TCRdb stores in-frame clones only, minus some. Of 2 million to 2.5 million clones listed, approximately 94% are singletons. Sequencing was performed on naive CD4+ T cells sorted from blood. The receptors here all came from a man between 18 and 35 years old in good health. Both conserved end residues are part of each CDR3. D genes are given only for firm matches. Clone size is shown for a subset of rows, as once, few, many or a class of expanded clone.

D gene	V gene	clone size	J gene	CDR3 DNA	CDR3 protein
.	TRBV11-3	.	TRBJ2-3	TGTGCCAGCAGCGCCACCGGGACAGATACGCAGTATTTT	CASSATGTDTQYF
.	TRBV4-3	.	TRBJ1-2	TGCGCCAGCAGCCAAGGTTTCCCCCCAGGGACCTATGGCTACACCTTC	CASSQGFPPGTYGYTF
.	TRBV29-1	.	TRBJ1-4	TGCAGCGTCAGCAAACAAACGGGGTCTAATGAAAAACTGTTTTTT	CSVSKQTGSNEKLFF
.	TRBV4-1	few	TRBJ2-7	TGCGCCAGCAGCCAGGTGACCCCGGAGAAGCAGTACTTC	CASSQVTPEKQYF
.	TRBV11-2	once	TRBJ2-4	TGTGCCAGCAGCTTCCTGGGGGGGCTAGCCAAAAACATTCAGTACTTC	CASSFLGGLAKNIQYF
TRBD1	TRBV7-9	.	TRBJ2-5	TGTGCCAGCAGCTTATGGGACAGGGTCGAGACCCAGTACTTC	CASSLWDRVETQYF
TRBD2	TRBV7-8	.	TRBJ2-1	TGTGCCAGCAGCTTAGGGGCTAGCGGGGTTTACAATGAGCAGTTCTTC	CASSLGASGVYNEQFF
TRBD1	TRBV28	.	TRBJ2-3	TGTGCCTTCCGGGACAGGTTAACAGATACGCAGTATTTT	CAFRDRLTDTQYF
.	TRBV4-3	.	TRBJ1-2	TGCGCCAGCAGCCAAGATCGAGGGAATGTGGGCTATGGCTACACCTTC	CASSQDRGNVGYGYTF
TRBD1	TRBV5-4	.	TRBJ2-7	TGTGCCAGCAGCCGGACAGGCTCCTACGAGCAGTACTTC	CASSRTGSYEQYF
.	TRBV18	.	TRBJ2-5	TGTGCCAGCTCACCACAGAGGCGAGGGTCCCTAGTCGAAGAGACCCAGTACTTC	CASSPQRRGSLVEETQYF
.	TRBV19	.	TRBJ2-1	TGTGCCAGTGCGGGTTACAATGAGCAGTTCTTC	CASAGYNEQFF
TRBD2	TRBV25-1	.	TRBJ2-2	TGTGCCAGCAGCCAAACTAGCGGGAGCGTGTCGTACACCGGGGAGCTGTTTTTT	CASSQTSGSVSYTGELFF
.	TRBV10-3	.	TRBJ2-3	TGTGCCATCAGTGGGGCTAGCGGCACAGATACGCAGTATTTT	CAISGASGTDTQYF
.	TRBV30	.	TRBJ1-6	TGTGCCTGGAGTGACCGGTCGAATTCACCCCTCCACTTT	CAWSDRSNSPLHF
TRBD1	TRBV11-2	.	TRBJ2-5	TGTGCCAGCACCGCCGCCAGGGGGGAGACCCAGTACTTC	CASTAARGETQYF
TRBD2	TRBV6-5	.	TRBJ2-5	TGTGCCAGCAGTTCCGGGACTATCACGACCCAGTACTTC	CASSSGTITTQYF
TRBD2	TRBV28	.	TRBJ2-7	TGTGCCACCTGTGGACTAGCGGGGGGCCCTACCTACGAGCAGTACTTC	CATCGLAGGPTYEQYF
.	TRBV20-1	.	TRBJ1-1	TGCAGTGCTATGGCGAACACTGAAGCTTTCTTT	CSAMANTEAFF
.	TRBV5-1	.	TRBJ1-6	TGCGCCAGCAGCTTGGTCCCTAGCAATTCACCCCTCCACTTT	CASSLVPSNSPLHF